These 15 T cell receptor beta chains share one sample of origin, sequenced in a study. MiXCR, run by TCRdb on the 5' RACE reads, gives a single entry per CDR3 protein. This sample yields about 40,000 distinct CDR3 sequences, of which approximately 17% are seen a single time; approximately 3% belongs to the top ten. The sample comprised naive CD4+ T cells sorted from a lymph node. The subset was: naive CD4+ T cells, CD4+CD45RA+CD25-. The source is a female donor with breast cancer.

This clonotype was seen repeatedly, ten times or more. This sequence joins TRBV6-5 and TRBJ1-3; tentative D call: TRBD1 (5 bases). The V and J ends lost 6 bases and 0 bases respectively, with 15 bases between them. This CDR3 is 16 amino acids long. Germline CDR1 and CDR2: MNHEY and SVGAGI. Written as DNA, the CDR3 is TGTGCCAGCAGGGGGTACGGGACGGCCTCTGGAAACACCATATATTTT. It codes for CASRGYGTASGNTIYF.

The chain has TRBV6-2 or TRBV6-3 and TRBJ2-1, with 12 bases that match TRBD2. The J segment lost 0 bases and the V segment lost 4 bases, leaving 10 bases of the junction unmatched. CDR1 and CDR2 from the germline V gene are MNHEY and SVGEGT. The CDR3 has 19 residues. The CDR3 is CASSFPGLAGPSSYNEQFF. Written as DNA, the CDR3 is TGTGCCAGCAGTTTCCCGGGACTAGCGGGTCCGAGCTCCTACAATGAGCAGTTCTTC.

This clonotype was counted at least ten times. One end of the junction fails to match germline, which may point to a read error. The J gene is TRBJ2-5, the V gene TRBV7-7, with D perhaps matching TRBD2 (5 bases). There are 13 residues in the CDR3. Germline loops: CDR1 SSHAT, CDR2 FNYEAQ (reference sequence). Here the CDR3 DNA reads TGTGCTAGCAGCTTGGGGAGAGGAGAGACCCAGTACTTC. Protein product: CASSLGRGETQYF.

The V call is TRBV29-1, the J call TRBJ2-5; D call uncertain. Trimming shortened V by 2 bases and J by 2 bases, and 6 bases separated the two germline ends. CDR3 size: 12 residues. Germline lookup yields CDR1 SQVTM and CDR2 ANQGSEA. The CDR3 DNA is TGCAGCGTTGAACGCAGGCAAGAGACCCAGTACTTC. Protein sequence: CSVERRQETQYF.

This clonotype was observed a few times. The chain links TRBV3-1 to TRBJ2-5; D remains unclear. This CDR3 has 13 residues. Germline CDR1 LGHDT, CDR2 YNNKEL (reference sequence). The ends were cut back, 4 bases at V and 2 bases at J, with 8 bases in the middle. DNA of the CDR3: TGTGCCAGCAGCCTACAAGCTCAAGAGACCCAGTACTTC. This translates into CASSLQAQETQYF.

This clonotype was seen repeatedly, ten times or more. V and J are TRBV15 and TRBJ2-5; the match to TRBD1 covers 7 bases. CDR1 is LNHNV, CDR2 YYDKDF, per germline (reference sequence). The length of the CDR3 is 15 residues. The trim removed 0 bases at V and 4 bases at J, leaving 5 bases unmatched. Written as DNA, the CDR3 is TGTGCCACCAGCAGAGATCGGGACAGTTTAGAGACCCAGTACTTC. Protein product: CATSRDRDSLETQYF.

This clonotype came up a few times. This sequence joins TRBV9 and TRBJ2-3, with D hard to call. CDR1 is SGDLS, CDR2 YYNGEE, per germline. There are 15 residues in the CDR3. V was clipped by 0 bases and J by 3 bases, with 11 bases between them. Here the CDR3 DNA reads TGTGCCAGCAGCGTAGCTAAGGGTTGGACAGATACGCAGTATTTT. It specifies CASSVAKGWTDTQYF.

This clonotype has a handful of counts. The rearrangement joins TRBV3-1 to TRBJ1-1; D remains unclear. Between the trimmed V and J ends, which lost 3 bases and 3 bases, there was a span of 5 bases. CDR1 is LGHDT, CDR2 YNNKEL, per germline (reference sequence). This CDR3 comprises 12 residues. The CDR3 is CASSHQYTEAFF. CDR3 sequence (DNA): TGTGCCAGCAGCCACCAATACACTGAAGCTTTCTTT. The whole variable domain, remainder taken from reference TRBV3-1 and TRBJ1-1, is DTAVSQTPKYLVTQMGNDKSIKCEQNLGHDTMYWYKQDSKKFLKIMFSYNNKELIINETVPNRFSPKSPDKAHLNLHINSLELGDSAVYFCASSHQYTEAFFGQGTRLTVV.

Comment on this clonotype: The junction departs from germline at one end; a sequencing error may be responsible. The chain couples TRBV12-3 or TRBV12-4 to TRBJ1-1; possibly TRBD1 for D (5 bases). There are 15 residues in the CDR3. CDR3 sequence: CASRLGPGGGTEAFF. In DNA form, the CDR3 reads TGTGCCAGCAGGTTAGGACCTGGGGGGGGCACTGAAGCTTTCTTT.

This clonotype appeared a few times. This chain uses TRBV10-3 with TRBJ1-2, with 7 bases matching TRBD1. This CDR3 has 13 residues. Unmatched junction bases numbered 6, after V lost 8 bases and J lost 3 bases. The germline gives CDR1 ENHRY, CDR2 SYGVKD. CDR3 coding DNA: TGTGCCATCCGCCCCCAGGGGGACTATGGCTACACCTTC. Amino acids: CAIRPQGDYGYTF.

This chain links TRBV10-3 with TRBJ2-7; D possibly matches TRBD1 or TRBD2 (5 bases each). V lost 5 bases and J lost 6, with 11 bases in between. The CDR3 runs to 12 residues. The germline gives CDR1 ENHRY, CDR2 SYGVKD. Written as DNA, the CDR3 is TGTGCCATCAGTCAAGGGACGGGCGAGCAGTACTTC. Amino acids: CAISQGTGEQYF.

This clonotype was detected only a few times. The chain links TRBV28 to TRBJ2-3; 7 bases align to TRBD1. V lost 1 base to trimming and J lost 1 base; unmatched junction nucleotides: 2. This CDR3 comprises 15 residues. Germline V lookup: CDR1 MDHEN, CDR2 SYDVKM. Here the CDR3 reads CASSLSGQGTDTQYF. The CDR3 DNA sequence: TGTGCCAGCAGTTTATCAGGACAGGGCACAGATACGCAGTATTTT.

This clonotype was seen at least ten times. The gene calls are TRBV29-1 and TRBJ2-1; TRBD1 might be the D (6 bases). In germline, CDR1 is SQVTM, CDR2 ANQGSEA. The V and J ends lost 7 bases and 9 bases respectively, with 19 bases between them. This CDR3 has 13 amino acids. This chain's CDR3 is CSGIQGYTGEQFF. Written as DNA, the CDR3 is TGCAGCGGCATACAGGGTTATACCGGTGAGCAGTTCTTC.

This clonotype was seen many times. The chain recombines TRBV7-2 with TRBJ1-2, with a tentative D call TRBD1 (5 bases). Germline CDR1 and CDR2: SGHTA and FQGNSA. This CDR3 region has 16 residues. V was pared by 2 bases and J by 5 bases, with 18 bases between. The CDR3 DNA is TGTGCCAGCAGCTTATCTCCCTGGCAGGGAAGATATGGCTACACCTTC. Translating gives CASSLSPWQGRYGYTF.

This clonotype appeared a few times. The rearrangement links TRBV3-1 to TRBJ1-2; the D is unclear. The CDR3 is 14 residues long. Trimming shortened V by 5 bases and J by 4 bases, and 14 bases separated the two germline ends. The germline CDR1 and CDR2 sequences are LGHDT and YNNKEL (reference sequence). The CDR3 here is CASSLKPEGYGYTF. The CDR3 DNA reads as TGTGCCAGCAGCTTGAAACCGGAGGGCTATGGCTACACCTTC.